These 2 T cell receptor beta chains share one sample of origin, sequenced in a study of T cell responses to AZD1222 COVID-19 vaccine (dated by TCRdb to the early 2020s). Libraries were built with the immunoSEQ multiplex PCR assay. TCRdb took over this immuneACCESS table, retaining in-frame rearrangements with V and J assigned. Such tables are incomplete; in checked studies, under half of the missing clones stem from an unresolved V gene, and the remainder is unexplained. Recorded for this sample are over 85,000 clones; 80% to 95% of them occurred a single time. The ten most abundant clones make up roughly 2.7% of the sample. Interpreted using the paper, the time point label stands for: about 28 days (+/-7) after the second vaccine dose. The material sequenced was peripheral blood, taken 28 days after the second AZD1222 dose. All receptors come from an adult who received the AZD1222 COVID-19 vaccine.

The chain carries TRBV4-3 and TRBJ2-3, with 7 bases aligning to TRBD2. Germline assignment: CDR1 LGHNA and CDR2 YSLEER. With V trimmed by 4 bases and J by 2 bases, 9 bases remained unmatched. The CDR3 contains 16 residues. This chain's CDR3 is CASSLRLATATDTQYF. As DNA, the CDR3 is TGCGCCAGCAGCCTAAGACTAGCAACCGCCACAGATACGCAGTATTTT.

V usage is TRBV5-5 and J usage is TRBJ2-5; no definite D call. Germline-derived CDR1 and CDR2 are SGHKS and YYEKEE (reference sequence). The CDR3 is made up of 16 amino acids. V was pared by 4 bases and J by 5 bases, with 21 bases between. CDR3 in amino acids: CASSRPAPERRETQYF. As DNA, the CDR3 is TGTGCCAGCAGCCGCCCAGCACCGGAGAGACGGGAGACCCAGTACTTC.